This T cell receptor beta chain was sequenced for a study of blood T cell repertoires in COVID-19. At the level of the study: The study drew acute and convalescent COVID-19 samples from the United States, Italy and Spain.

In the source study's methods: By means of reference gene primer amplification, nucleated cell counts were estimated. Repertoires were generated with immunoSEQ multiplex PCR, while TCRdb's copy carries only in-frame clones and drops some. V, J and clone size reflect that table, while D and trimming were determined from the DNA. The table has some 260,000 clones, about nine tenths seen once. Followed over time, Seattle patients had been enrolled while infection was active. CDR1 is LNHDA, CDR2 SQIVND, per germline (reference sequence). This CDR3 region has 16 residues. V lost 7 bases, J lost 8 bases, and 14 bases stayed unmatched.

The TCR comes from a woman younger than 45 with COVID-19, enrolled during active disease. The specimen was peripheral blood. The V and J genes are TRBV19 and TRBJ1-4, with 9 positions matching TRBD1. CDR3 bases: TGTGCCAGTATCGACACACCGGGACAGGGTGGCGAAAAACTGTTTTTT. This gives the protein CASIDTPGQGGEKLFF.